What follows is one T cell receptor beta chain and its context. The antigen remains undetermined. The entry originates in a study of graft-versus-host responses after intestinal transplantation. Study details: Recipients received multivisceral, liver-intestinal, or isolated intestinal transplants. General study results and limits: Subjects displaying graft-donor T cell macrochimerism possessed elevated graft-versus-host to host-versus-graft clonal ratios inside allografts. Recipient marrow held GvH clones, some first seen in ileum or blood. Peak GvH clone levels in circulation were associated with early post-transplant HvG declines.

Generated by immunoSEQ multiplex PCR, the TCRdb table keeps only in-frame clones and is missing some. The table has fewer than 90,000 clones, roughly 93% seen once. The V segment lost 7 bases and the J segment 5 bases; nucleotides outside the gene matches: 10. Germline V gene sequence: CDR1 SQVTM, CDR2 ANQGSEA. This CDR3 contains 14 residues. The sequencing here drew on unstimulated CD4+ T cells sorted from spleen or lymph node cells, taken before transplant. This chain joins TRBV29-1 and TRBJ2-4; 8 nucleotides agree with TRBD2. The TCR originated in a human donor who was the organ donor for an intestinal transplant. The CDR3: CSALVSGGQNIQYF. The CDR3 bases are TGCAGCGCTCTCGTTTCGGGGGGGCAAAACATTCAGTACTTC.